This T cell receptor (beta chain) was sequenced in a study of T cell responses to AZD1222 COVID-19 vaccine. Findings and limits, study-wide: Two AZD1222 doses significantly raised spike-specific TCR breadth and depth over controls.

About this clone itself: No antigen is known for it.

Germline V gene lookup returns CDR1 SGDLS and CDR2 YYNGEE. The CDR3 consists of 15 residues. V lost 3 bases to trimming and J lost 2 bases, with 11 bases between them. Sequenced by immunoSEQ multiplex PCR; TCRdb stores in-frame clones only, minus some. The repertoire holds about 160,000 clones, with about 91% as singletons. Sequenced here: peripheral blood, sampled on day 0 of MenACWY control vaccination. This sequence was found in an adult in good health. The gene calls are TRBV9 and TRBJ1-4, with D uncertain. This CDR3 is CASSGGGSTNEKLFF. CDR3 in DNA: TGTGCCAGCAGCGGCGGCGGTAGCACTAATGAAAAACTGTTTTTT.